The rows below give T cell receptor beta chains drawn from one sample of a study of graft-versus-host responses after intestinal transplantation. Profiling relied on immunoSEQ multiplex PCR, and the TCRdb table lists in-frame clones only, not all of them. The table has more than 70,000 clones, roughly nine tenths seen once; the top ten hold around 0.11%. These receptors lack a known antigen. This specimen was unstimulated CD4+ T cells sorted from spleen or lymph node cells, taken before intestinal transplant. These receptors originate from a human donor who received an intestinal transplant. Each CDR3 is given with its conserved first and last residue. Fields, in order: J gene, clone size, V gene, D gene, CDR3 protein, CDR3 DNA. A D gene is named only where the DNA matches it firmly. Only part of the rows carry a size: once, few, many, or a class if the clone is expanded.

>TRBJ2-1|.|TRBV7-3|.
CASSAKQISYNEQFF
TGTGCCAGCAGCGCAAAACAGATCTCCTACAATGAGCAGTTCTTC
>TRBJ2-3|.|TRBV5-1|TRBD2
CASRGIAGERTDTQYF
TGCGCCAGCAGGGGAATAGCGGGGGAACGCACAGATACGCAGTATTTT
>TRBJ1-6|.|TRBV10-3|TRBD1
CAIRKGGTGDSPLHF
TGTGCCATCAGGAAAGGGGGGACAGGGGACTCACCCCTCCACTTT
>TRBJ2-1|.|TRBV4-2|.
CASSPGGLYNEQFF
TGTGCCAGCAGCCCCGGGGGGCTCTACAATGAGCAGTTCTTC
>TRBJ1-2|.|TRBV7-2|.
CASSRPRGTGYTF
TGTGCCAGCAGCCGCCCACGGGGTACTGGCTACACCTTC
>TRBJ2-5|.|TRBV6-5|.
CASSYTRQETQYF
TGTGCCAGCAGTTACACGCGACAAGAGACCCAGTACTTC
>TRBJ1-1|.|TRBV12-5|.
CASGLAPQGGAFF
TGTGCTAGTGGTTTGGCCCCCCAGGGTGGAGCTTTCTTT
>TRBJ1-1|.|TRBV6-5|.
CASSFTGNTEAFF
TGTGCCAGCAGCTTTACAGGGAACACTGAAGCTTTCTTT
>TRBJ1-3|.|TRBV9|TRBD1
CASSSQGARGNTIYF
TGTGCCAGCAGCTCACAGGGGGCGCGCGGAAACACCATATATTTT
>TRBJ1-2|.|TRBV5-8|.
CASSLTGFSFQENF
TGTGCCAGCAGCTTAACAGGGTTCTCATTTCAGGAAAACTTC
>TRBJ1-1|.|TRBV5-1|.
CASSLATGGTEAFF
TGCGCCAGCAGCTTGGCCACCGGGGGCACTGAAGCTTTCTTT
>TRBJ1-2|.|TRBV4-1|TRBD1
CASSPGTGETYGYTF
TGCGCCAGCAGCCCCGGGACAGGGGAGACATATGGCTACACCTTC
>TRBJ1-1|.|TRBV5-8|TRBD1
CASSLGRQGPMNTEAFF
TGTGCCAGCAGCTTGGGACGACAGGGCCCCATGAACACTGAAGCTTTCTTT
>TRBJ2-5|once|TRBV6-5|.
CSTGHRLETQYF
TGTTCCACGGGTCACCGCTTGGAGACCCAGTACTTC
>TRBJ2-5|.|TRBV5-1|.
CASSLGFGGPKETQYF
TGCGCCAGCAGCTTGGGGTTCGGGGGGCCCAAAGAGACCCAGTACTTC
>TRBJ2-2|.|TRBV2|TRBD1
CASSGGQYTGELFF
TGTGCCAGCAGTGGGGGACAGTACACCGGGGAGCTGTTTTTT
>TRBJ1-5|.|TRBV19|.
CASSTPSGGRNQPQHF
TGTGCCAGTAGTACCCCCAGCGGCGGACGCAATCAGCCCCAGCATTTT
>TRBJ1-2|.|TRBV6-4|TRBD1
CASSRDRGNYGYTF
TGTGCCAGCAGCCGGGACAGGGGTAACTATGGCTACACCTTC
>TRBJ1-5|.|TRBV5-8|TRBD1
CASRGQDKPQHF
TGTGCCAGCAGAGGACAGGATAAGCCCCAGCATTTT
>TRBJ2-1|.|TRBV2|.
CASSKTWGDNEQFF
TGTGCCAGCAGTAAAACCTGGGGGGACAATGAGCAGTTCTTC
>TRBJ2-3|once|TRBV4-1|.
CASSQVGWTSTDTQYF
TGCGCCAGCAGCCAAGTTGGCTGGACTAGCACAGATACGCAGTATTTT
>TRBJ1-1|.|TRBV5-4|.
CASSLGLMNTEAFF
TGTGCCAGCAGCTTGGGGCTGATGAACACTGAAGCTTTCTTT
>TRBJ2-1|once|TRBV7-3|.
CASSPMGAVTYNEQFF
TGTGCCAGCAGCCCGATGGGGGCGGTTACTTACAATGAGCAGTTCTTC
>TRBJ2-7|few|TRBV6-5|TRBD2
CASSSSLAGYAYEQYF
TGTGCCAGCAGTTCGTCACTAGCGGGCTATGCCTACGAGCAGTACTTC
>TRBJ1-1|once|TRBV2|.
CASSGDSRRAFF
TGTGCCAGCAGTGGTGACAGCCGGCGGGCTTTCTTT
>TRBJ2-5|.|TRBV11-2|TRBD2
CASSLDLLGTGGETQYF
TGTGCCAGCAGCTTAGATTTGTTGGGGACGGGGGGGGAGACCCAGTACTTC
>TRBJ2-1|.|TRBV9|TRBD2
CASSTRLTSVSYNEQFF
TGTGCCAGCAGCACACGCCTCACTAGCGTATCCTACAATGAGCAGTTCTTC
>TRBJ2-3|.|TRBV19|.
CASSRRASSTDTQYF
TGTGCCAGTAGTAGGAGGGCCTCTAGCACAGATACGCAGTATTTT
>TRBJ1-5|.|TRBV2|TRBD1
CASTGQATVGNQPQHF
TGTGCCAGCACCGGACAGGCCACGGTGGGCAATCAGCCCCAGCATTTT
>TRBJ2-7|once|TRBV5-1|.
CASSLVSSSYEQYF
TGCGCCAGCAGCTTGGTTTCGTCCTCCTACGAGCAGTACTTC
>TRBJ1-1|.|TRBV6-1|.
CASGRLNTEAFF
TGTGCCAGCGGCAGGCTGAACACTGAAGCTTTCTTT
>TRBJ2-2|.|TRBV7-9|.
CASSLLTANTGELFF
TGTGCCAGCAGCTTGCTAACAGCGAACACCGGGGAGCTGTTTTTT
>TRBJ1-1|.|TRBV5-1|TRBD1
CASSPGTGVSMNTEAFF
TGCGCCAGCAGCCCGGGGACAGGGGTGAGCATGAACACTGAAGCTTTCTTT
>TRBJ1-3|.|TRBV2|TRBD1
CASRWDREGNTIYF
TGTGCCAGCAGATGGGACAGGGAAGGAAACACCATATATTTT
>TRBJ2-6|.|TRBV7-8|TRBD1
CASSRIQGISGANVLTF
TGTGCCAGCAGCCGAATACAGGGGATCTCTGGGGCCAACGTCCTGACTTTC
>TRBJ1-2|.|TRBV5-4|.
CASSPREIYTGPGGYTF
TGTGCCAGCAGCCCCAGGGAAATTTACACGGGCCCGGGCGGCTACACCTTC
>TRBJ1-1|.|TRBV19|.
CASSKRENTEAFF
TGTGCCAGTAGTAAGCGAGAGAACACTGAAGCTTTCTTT
>TRBJ2-7|.|TRBV6-1|.
CATPDPGAYEQYF
TGTGCCACCCCGGACCCGGGGGCCTACGAGCAGTACTTC
>TRBJ2-1|.|TRBV6-5|TRBD1
CASSRGDRVTNEQFF
TGTGCCAGCAGCAGGGGGGACAGGGTAACCAATGAGCAGTTCTTC
>TRBJ2-7|.|TRBV2|.
CASSAEGHSQLRPRF
TGTGCCAGCAGCGCCGAGGGTCACTCCCAATTACGACCTAGATTC
>TRBJ1-4|.|TRBV7-2|.
CASSFGGRSNEKLFF
TGTGCCAGCAGCTTTGGGGGCCGGTCTAATGAAAAACTGTTTTTT